The 12 T cell receptor beta chains presented below share a single source sample, sequenced in a study of identical twins. TCRdb fed the 5' RACE reads into MiXCR, producing one record per CDR3 protein. The sample includes some 630,000 distinct CDR3 sequences, just over 7% seen only once; the top ten take 1.6%. This sample also belongs to another study, concerning yellow fever vaccine responses in identical twins.

Material: PBMCs. Every receptor here comes from a woman aged 18-29 years in good health.

This clonotype has at least ten counts. The CDR3 DNA reads as TGTGCCAGCAGTCGTGACATTGGGGCAGATACGCAGTATTTT. Protein: CASSRDIGADTQYF. V is TRBV2 and J is TRBJ2-3, with unresolved D. CDR1 and CDR2 (germline): SNHLY, FYNNEI. This CDR3 contains 14 residues. The V and J ends lost 5 bases and 4 bases respectively, with 13 bases between them.

This clonotype came up many times. The genes are TRBV20-1 and TRBJ2-3; 13 bases agree with TRBD2. Germline lookup yields CDR1 DFQATT and CDR2 SNEGSKA (reference sequence). The CDR3 covers 15 residues. The trim removed 5 bases at V and 6 bases at J, leaving 8 bases unmatched. The CDR3 reads CSAGTSGTLLDTQYF. CDR3 nucleotide sequence: TGCAGTGCTGGGACTAGCGGGACCCTGTTGGATACGCAGTATTTT.

This clonotype came up a few times. The chain has TRBV28 and TRBJ1-2; 7 nucleotides align to TRBD1. Germline V gene sequence: CDR1 MDHEN, CDR2 SYDVKM. This CDR3 has 17 residues. V shed 1 base and J 6 bases; nucleotides not matched to a gene: 14. CDR3 in amino acids: CASSLSGGYWRRDGYTF. CDR3 coding DNA: TGTGCCAGCAGTTTATCAGGGGGTTATTGGAGGAGAGATGGCTACACCTTC.

There are a few counts of this clonotype. V gene TRBV6-5 combines with J gene TRBJ2-3, with D perhaps being TRBD1 or TRBD2 (5 bases each). This CDR3 is 14 amino acids long. Germline V gives CDR1 MNHEY, CDR2 SVGAGI. Trimming took 0 bases from V and 6 from J, leaving 10 bases between them. CDR3 sequence (DNA): TGTGCCAGCAGTTACTCTGGGGGAGTGGATACGCAGTATTTT. Its translation is CASSYSGGVDTQYF.

This clonotype occurred a few times. The rearrangement uses TRBV28 and TRBJ2-7; the D gene is possibly TRBD1 (5 bases). Germline V lookup: CDR1 MDHEN, CDR2 SYDVKM. CDR3 length: 14 amino acids. V was pared by 7 bases and J by 2 bases, with 15 bases between. Here the CDR3 reads CASMAPDRTYEQYF. CDR3 coding DNA: TGTGCCAGCATGGCCCCCGACAGAACCTACGAGCAGTACTTC.

This clonotype was recorded at least ten times. This chain links TRBV4-1 with TRBJ1-1; TRBD1 matches 7 bases. Germline V CDR1 and CDR2: MGHRA, YSYEKL. V lost 0 bases to trimming and J lost 1 base; unmatched junction nucleotides: 8. The CDR3 sequence is 17 residues long. The CDR3 DNA reads TGCGCCAGCAGCCAAGATAAGAAGACAGGGAAGAACACTGAAGCTTTCTTT. Residues: CASSQDKKTGKNTEAFF.

This chain links TRBV9 with TRBJ2-1, with D uncertain. The CDR3 has 16 amino acids. V lost 4 bases, J lost 5 bases, and 19 bases lay in between. Germline V gene sequence: CDR1 SGDLS, CDR2 YYNGEE. CDR3 loop: CASSTHFDLANNEQFF. The CDR3 coding sequence is TGTGCCAGCAGCACCCACTTTGACCTCGCTAACAATGAGCAGTTCTTC.

At least ten counts were recorded for this clonotype. The chain has TRBV20-1 and TRBJ1-2, with 7 positions matching TRBD1. CDR1 is DFQATT, CDR2 SNEGSKA, per germline (reference sequence). V dropped 6 bases and J dropped 4; count of bases not matched to a gene: 11. The CDR3 covers 14 residues. CDR3 nucleotides: TGCAGTGCCCCAGCCGGACAGGCTGGCTATGGCTACACCTTC. Its translation: CSAPAGQAGYGYTF.

This clonotype was observed a few times. This chain connects TRBV29-1 to TRBJ1-2; TRBD1 matches 11 bases. The germline gives CDR1 SQVTM, CDR2 ANQGSEA. V shed 7 bases and J 5 bases; nucleotides not matched to a gene: 9. The CDR3 totals 14 residues. The CDR3 reads CSGPGQGVWYGYTF. CDR3 DNA sequence: TGCAGCGGTCCGGGACAGGGGGTATGGTATGGCTACACCTTC.

This sequence joins TRBV28 and TRBJ1-4; tentative D call: TRBD1 (5 bases). Germline-derived CDR1 and CDR2 are MDHEN and SYDVKM. V lost 5 bases and J 4 bases, leaving 14 bases between the germline ends. This CDR3 has 15 amino acids. CDR3 nucleotides: TGTGCCAGCAGTAACCCGGGACTGCTTAATGAAAAACTGTTTTTT. This encodes CASSNPGLLNEKLFF.

There are many counts of this clonotype. Written as DNA, the CDR3 is TGTGCCAGCAGCTCACTCGGGACTTCGGAGTTCTTC. Amino acids: CASSSLGTSEFF. This sequence joins TRBV5-5 and TRBJ2-1, with a weak D call TRBD2 (6 bases). The CDR3 sequence is 12 residues long. CDR1 and CDR2 from the germline V gene are SGHKS and YYEKEE (reference sequence). Trimming left V 3 bases short and J 14 bases short, with 15 bases between.

This clonotype was found a few times. V is TRBV7-8 and J is TRBJ1-1, with unresolved D. This CDR3 comprises 14 residues. Germline CDR1 SGHVS, CDR2 FQNEAQ. Between the trimmed V and J ends, which lost 3 bases and 10 bases, there was a span of 18 bases. DNA of the CDR3: TGTGCCAGCAGCTTTAAAGTAGCGGGGAGTGGAGCTTTCTTT. Translating gives CASSFKVAGSGAFF.